These 30 T cell receptor beta chains were all obtained from the same sample, sequenced in a study of T cell responses to AZD1222 COVID-19 vaccine. Using immunoSEQ multiplex PCR, the repertoire was profiled, and TCRdb retains in-frame clones only, with some absent. The data contain approximately 210,000 clones, around 94% of them singletons. Sample: peripheral blood, taken 28 days after the second dose of the MenACWY control vaccine. The receptors come from an adult who received the MenACWY meningococcal vaccine as a control.

The rearrangement links TRBV7-7 to TRBJ1-3, with D hard to call. Germline lookup yields CDR1 SSHAT and CDR2 FNYEAQ (reference sequence). The V and J ends lost 5 bases and 3 bases respectively, with 8 bases between them. CDR3 length: 13 residues. CDR3 bases: TGTGCCAGCAGCCCTTCCCTTGGAAACACCATATATTTT. It translates to CASSPSLGNTIYF.

The chain employs TRBV4-3 and TRBJ1-6; TRBD1 matches 7 bases. The CDR3 totals 14 residues. Germline V gene sequence: CDR1 LGHNA, CDR2 YSLEER. V lost 3 bases and J lost 10; bases outside the gene matches: 6. CDR3 DNA sequence: TGCGCCAGCAGCCAGAGGACAGGTTACTCACCCCTCCACTTT. It translates to CASSQRTGYSPLHF.

The chain links TRBV27 to TRBJ2-1, with 9 bases lining up with TRBD1. Germline CDR1 is MNHEY and CDR2 is SMNVEV (reference sequence). Trimming cost V 5 bases and J 0 bases; bases outside gene matches: 2. This CDR3 spans 15 amino acids. CDR3 coding DNA: TGTGCCAGCAGTACACAGGGGGCCTCCTACAATGAGCAGTTCTTC. Amino acid sequence: CASSTQGASYNEQFF.

The V gene is TRBV6-1, the J gene TRBJ2-7, with 9 bases fitting TRBD2. The V gene's germline CDR1 is MNHNS and CDR2 SASEGT. Losses at the gene ends were 3 bases for V and 0 bases for J; bases not matched to a gene: 3. The CDR3 contains 15 residues. CDR3 sequence reads: CASSEGTSSSYEQYF. In nucleotides, the CDR3 is TGTGCCAGCAGTGAGGGGACTAGCAGCTCCTACGAGCAGTACTTC.

The gene calls are TRBV7-6 and TRBJ2-6; either TRBD1 or TRBD2 may fit D (6 bases each). This CDR3 is 20 amino acids long. The V gene's germline CDR1 is SGHVS and CDR2 FNYEAQ. With 5 bases removed from V and 0 bases from J, the gap between germline ends came to 23 bases. The DNA of the CDR3 is TGTGCCAGCAGCCTAAGAAAAGGCGGGACAAATCCCTCTGGGGCCAACGTCCTGACTTTC. This sequence encodes CASSLRKGGTNPSGANVLTF. Drawing the rest from reference TRBV7-6 and TRBJ2-6, the complete variable domain is GAGVSQSPRYKVTKRGQDVALRCDPISGHVSLYWYRQALGQGPEFLTYFNYEAQQDKSGLPNDRFSAERPEGSISTLTIQRTEQRDSAMYRCASSLRKGGTNPSGANVLTFGAGSRLTVL.

The V call is TRBV20-1, the J call TRBJ1-2; tentatively, D is TRBD1 (5 bases). The CDR3 length is 12 residues. The germline V and J ends were trimmed by 3 bases and 7 bases, with 12 bases remaining between them. Germline V gene lookup returns CDR1 DFQATT and CDR2 SNEGSKA (reference sequence). DNA for the CDR3: TGCAGTGCTAGTGAGGGGAGCGGTGGCTACACCTTC. Protein: CSASEGSGGYTF.

The gene calls are TRBV6-5 and TRBJ1-3; TRBD1 matches 7 bases. The length of the CDR3 is 13 residues. The junction had 2 bases not matched to a gene; V was cut back by 5 bases and J by 4 bases. Per the germline V gene, CDR1 is MNHEY and CDR2 is SVGAGI. CDR3 bases: TGTGCCAGCAGTCGGACAGGAGGAAACACCATATATTTT. This encodes CASSRTGGNTIYF.

V usage is TRBV4-3 and J usage is TRBJ2-1, with a weak D call TRBD1 (5 bases). The germline gives CDR1 LGHNA, CDR2 YSLEER. V was shortened by 0 bases and J by 4 bases, with 10 bases between the two germline ends. This CDR3 comprises 15 residues. In DNA form, the CDR3 reads TGCGCCAGCAGCCAAGATCCGGACAAATACAATGAGCAGTTCTTC. This encodes CASSQDPDKYNEQFF.

This clone was recorded a few times. The J gene is TRBJ2-1, the V gene TRBV7-2; D is unresolved. This CDR3 has 15 residues. V was cut by 4 bases and J by 6 bases, with 16 bases left in between. Germline CDR1 and CDR2: SGHTA and FQGNSA. DNA for the CDR3: TGTGCCAGCAGCTCCCGCCAGTTGGTGGGCAATGAGCAGTTCTTC. Protein: CASSSRQLVGNEQFF.

The chain recombines TRBV7-8 with TRBJ2-5, with 8 bases identical to TRBD2. V lost 3 bases to trimming and J lost 4 bases; unmatched junction nucleotides: 7. CDR1 and CDR2 from the germline V gene are SGHVS and FQNEAQ. The CDR3 length is 15 residues. CDR3 sequence: CASSFAGGVGETQYF. The DNA of the CDR3 is TGTGCCAGCAGCTTCGCCGGGGGGGTAGGAGAGACCCAGTACTTC.

The chain recombines TRBV19 with TRBJ1-4, with D tentatively TRBD1 (6 bases). This CDR3 region has 16 residues. The V end was cut by 2 bases, the J end by 8 bases, with 18 bases between. The germline V gene has CDR1 LNHDA and CDR2 SQIVND (reference sequence). The CDR3 DNA reads TGTGCCAGTAGTATAAAATGGTCGGACAGAGAAGAAAAACTGTTTTTT. Its protein product is CASSIKWSDREEKLFF.

Details on this clone: One end of the junction varies from germline; a read error may be responsible. The chain links TRBV19 to TRBJ2-7, with a weak D call TRBD1 (6 bases). There are 15 residues in the CDR3. Germline CDR1 is LNHDA and CDR2 is SQIVND (reference sequence). The CDR3 DNA sequence: TGTGCCAGTAGTATCCGGGACACCACCTCCCACGAGCAGTACTTC. It yields the protein CASSIRDTTSHEQYF. Together with reference TRBV19 and TRBJ2-7, the CDR3 gives the full variable domain: DGGITQSPKYLFRKEGQNVTLSCEQNLNHDAMYWYRQDPGQGLRLIYYSQIVNDFQKGDIAEGYSVSREKKESFPLTVTSAQKNPTAFYLCASSIRDTTSHEQYFGPGTRLTVT.

V is TRBV3-1 (or the pseudogene TRBV3-2) and J is TRBJ2-5, with TRBD2 identical over 8 bases. The CDR3 contains 14 residues. The germline gives CDR1 LGHDT, CDR2 YNNKEL (reference sequence). Losses at the gene ends were 1 base for V and 2 bases for J; bases not matched to a gene: 0. Here the CDR3 DNA reads TGTGCCAGCAGCCAAGCGGGGGGGCAAGAGACCCAGTACTTC. As protein: CASSQAGGQETQYF.

CDR3 nucleotide sequence: TGTGCCAGCAGCCCCTCTAGCGGGGGGGTGACCATTCAGTACTTC. Translation gives CASSPSSGGVTIQYF. The chain is built from TRBV3-1 (or the pseudogene TRBV3-2) and TRBJ2-4, with 12 bases that match TRBD2. Germline trimming cut 4 bases from V and 9 bases from J; bases unmatched to any gene: 7. The germline gives CDR1 LGHDT, CDR2 YNNKEL (reference sequence). This CDR3 contains 15 residues.

The chain is built from TRBV7-3 and TRBJ2-1; D gene ambiguous. In germline, CDR1 is SGHTA, CDR2 FQGTGA. Between the trimmed V and J ends, which lost 4 bases and 7 bases, there was a span of 11 bases. The CDR3 runs to 13 residues. CDR3 loop: CASSYGTGNEQFF. The CDR3 coding sequence is TGTGCCAGCAGCTATGGTACTGGTAATGAGCAGTTCTTC.

The chain links TRBV27 to TRBJ1-2, with D unclear. The CDR3 runs to 13 residues. Deletions cut 3 bases from V and 6 bases from J, with 11 bases between. Germline assignment: CDR1 MNHEY and CDR2 SMNVEV (reference sequence). CDR3 nucleotides: TGTGCCAGCAGTTTCTCGGGGATCAATGGCTACACCTTC. It yields the protein CASSFSGINGYTF.

The gene calls are TRBV7-5 and TRBJ2-1. TRBV7-5 is a listed pseudogene. This CDR3 contains 16 residues. Written as DNA, the CDR3 is TGTGCCAGAAGCTTAGGGGGGACCTTCTCCTACAATGAGCAGTTCTTC. This translates into CARSLGGTFSYNEQFF.

The chain carries TRBV5-1 and TRBJ1-2, with 10 bases matching TRBD1. This CDR3 contains 15 residues. V was clipped by 4 bases and J by 1 base; unmatched bases: 4. CDR1 is SGHRS and CDR2 is YFSETQ in the germline V gene. Written as DNA, the CDR3 is TGCGCCAGCAGCCGAGGACAGGGGGATAACTATGGCTACACCTTC. Translated, it gives CASSRGQGDNYGYTF.

This sequence joins TRBV15 and TRBJ2-7; D tentatively fits TRBD1 or TRBD2 (6 bases each). Trimming shortened V by 8 bases and J by 3 bases, and 17 bases separated the two germline ends. This CDR3 is built from 14 residues. Germline V gene sequence: CDR1 LNHNV, CDR2 YYDKDF (reference sequence). The CDR3 bases are TGTGCCACCCACATAGGGGGGTACCGCTACGAGCAGTACTTC. This gives the protein CATHIGGYRYEQYF.

V and J are TRBV28 and TRBJ2-5, with 10 bases lining up with TRBD1. CDR1 and CDR2 from the germline V gene are MDHEN and SYDVKM. The CDR3 spans 13 residues. V shed 6 bases and J 3 bases; nucleotides not matched to a gene: 1. Here the CDR3 DNA reads TGTGCCAGCAGGGGACAGGGGAAAGAGACCCAGTACTTC. Amino acids: CASRGQGKETQYF.

The chain recombines TRBV15 with TRBJ2-7; 9 bases line up with TRBD2. The germline V gene has CDR1 LNHNV and CDR2 YYDKDF (reference sequence). V shed 0 bases and J 4 bases; nucleotides not matched to a gene: 7. There are 16 residues in the CDR3. The chain's CDR3 is CATSRDLLAGWYEQYF. In nucleotides, the CDR3 is TGTGCCACCAGCAGAGATCTCCTAGCGGGATGGTACGAGCAGTACTTC.

The chain is built from TRBV7-7 and TRBJ2-1; TRBD2 matches at 13 bases. This CDR3 contains 16 residues. V shed 5 bases, J shed 7 bases, and the junction held 8 bases outside the gene matches. Germline assignment: CDR1 SSHAT and CDR2 FNYEAQ (reference sequence). CDR3 in DNA: TGTGCCAGCAGCCCTCCGGGACTAGCGGGGAAAAATGAGCAGTTCTTC. It encodes CASSPPGLAGKNEQFF.

V and J are TRBV3-1 (or the pseudogene TRBV3-2) and TRBJ2-7, with D unclear. The CDR3 consists of 13 residues. The germline CDR1 and CDR2 sequences are LGHDT and YNNKEL (reference sequence). Trimming left V 1 base short and J 3 bases short, with 7 bases between. The CDR3 nucleotides read TGTGCCAGCAGCCAAGGGGAAGGCTACGAGCAGTACTTC. Protein product: CASSQGEGYEQYF.

This chain uses TRBV6-5 with TRBJ1-5; D is unresolved. Germline V gene data show CDR1 as MNHEY and CDR2 as SVGAGI. This CDR3 is built from 14 residues. V dropped 6 bases and J dropped 3 bases, with 12 bases sitting between them. The DNA of the CDR3 is TGTGCCAGCAGCCAAAGGGAGGTCAATCAGCCCCAGCATTTT. Translation: CASSQREVNQPQHF.

The chain uses TRBV18 and TRBJ2-7; D is undetermined. The CDR3 is made up of 16 amino acids. Trimming cost V 0 bases and J 2 bases, with 14 bases left between them. Germline CDR1 is KGHSH and CDR2 is LQKENI. Here the CDR3 DNA reads TGTGCCAGCTCACCACCGGCTTTCGGCGGAACCTACGAGCAGTACTTC. Translated: CASSPPAFGGTYEQYF.

The chain carries TRBV30 and TRBJ2-1; 7 nucleotides agree with TRBD1. The CDR3 runs 14 residues. Germline CDR1 is GTSNPN and CDR2 is SVGIG (reference sequence). V lost 1 base, J lost 7 bases, and 7 bases stayed unmatched. In DNA, the CDR3 is TGTGCCTGGAGTGACCAGACAGGGTGGAATGAGCAGTTCTTC. Its protein is CAWSDQTGWNEQFF.

This chain joins TRBV19 and TRBJ2-2; D uncertain. Trimming pared 1 base from V and 3 bases from J, leaving 6 bases between. Germline V gene lookup returns CDR1 LNHDA and CDR2 SQIVND (reference sequence). The CDR3 has 14 amino acids. DNA of the CDR3: TGTGCCAGTAGTATAGCCCGGGACACCGGGGAGCTGTTTTTT. Its protein product is CASSIARDTGELFF.

The chain combines TRBV5-1 with TRBJ1-2, with D perhaps matching TRBD1 (5 bases). V dropped 4 bases and J dropped 8 bases, with 9 bases sitting between them. CDR1 and CDR2 (germline): SGHRS, YFSETQ. The CDR3 is 11 residues long. The CDR3 is CASSEGEGYTF. CDR3 bases: TGCGCCAGCAGCGAAGGGGAGGGCTACACCTTC.

This chain joins TRBV27 and TRBJ2-5; tentative D call: TRBD1 (5 bases). Trimming pared 0 bases from V and 10 bases from J, leaving 6 bases between. Per germline, CDR1 MNHEY and CDR2 SMNVEV (reference sequence). The CDR3 totals 11 residues. CDR3 sequence (DNA): TGTGCCAGCAGTTTATCTCAGGGCCAGTACTTC. Amino acids: CASSLSQGQYF.

The gene calls are TRBV28 and TRBJ2-7; D gene ambiguous. Germline values: CDR1 MDHEN, CDR2 SYDVKM. The V and J ends lost 4 bases and 0 bases respectively, with 7 bases between them. The length of the CDR3 is 13 residues. The CDR3 region has the DNA TGTGCCAGCAGTTCGGATTACTCCTACGAGCAGTACTTC. Protein: CASSSDYSYEQYF.